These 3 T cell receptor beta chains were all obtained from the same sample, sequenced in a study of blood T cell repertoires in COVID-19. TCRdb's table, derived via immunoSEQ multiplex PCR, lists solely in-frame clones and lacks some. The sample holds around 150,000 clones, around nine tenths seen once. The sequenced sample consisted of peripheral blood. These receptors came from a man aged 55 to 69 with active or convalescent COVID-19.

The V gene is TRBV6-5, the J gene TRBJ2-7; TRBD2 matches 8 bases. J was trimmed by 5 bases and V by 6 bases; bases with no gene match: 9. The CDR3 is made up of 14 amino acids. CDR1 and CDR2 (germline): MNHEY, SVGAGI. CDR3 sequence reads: CASSSGSGSHEQYF. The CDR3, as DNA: TGTGCCAGCAGCAGCGGGAGTGGGTCCCACGAGCAGTACTTC.

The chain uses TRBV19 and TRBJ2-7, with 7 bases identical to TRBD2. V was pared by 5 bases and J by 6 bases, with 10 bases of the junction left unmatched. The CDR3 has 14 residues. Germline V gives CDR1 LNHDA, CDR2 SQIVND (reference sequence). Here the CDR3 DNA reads TGTGCCAGTAGTGGTCGGGGGGTCGGTCGCGAGCAGTACTTC. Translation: CASSGRGVGREQYF.

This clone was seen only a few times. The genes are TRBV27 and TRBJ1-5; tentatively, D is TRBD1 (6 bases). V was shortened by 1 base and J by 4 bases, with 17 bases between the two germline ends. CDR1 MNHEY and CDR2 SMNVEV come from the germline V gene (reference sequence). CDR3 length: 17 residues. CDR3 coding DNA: TGTGCCAGCAGTTTATTCTGGGCGACAGGCCCTAATCAGCCCCAGCATTTT. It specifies CASSLFWATGPNQPQHF.